This is a list of T cell receptor beta chains from one sample in a study of control samples from healthy donors and cancer patients. Clones were read by immunoSEQ multiplex PCR, and TCRdb kept only the in-frame ones, dropping some. The sample has fewer than 120,000 clones; around 89% are singletons. Sequencing was done on a sample of PBMCs. The receptor set was obtained from a woman in her fifties or sixties with lung cancer. Both conserved end residues are part of each CDR3. A D gene is named only where the DNA matches it firmly.

TRBD1 | 14 | TRBJ1-4 | TRBV5-1 | CASSWTGGGEKLFF
TRBD2 | 14 | TRBJ2-1 | TRBV2 | CASSLAGGAGEQFF
. | 16 | TRBJ1-4 | TRBV24-1 | CATSDTRQGRVEKLFF
. | 15 | TRBJ1-5 | TRBV5-4 | CASSIQGYSNQPQHF
. | 14 | TRBJ1-4 | TRBV29-1 | CSAGDGLTNEKLFF
. | 14 | TRBJ1-1 | TRBV19 | CASTEMGANTEAFF
. | 16 | TRBJ1-4 | TRBV3-1/TRBV3-2 | CASSQTGEGSDEKLFF
TRBD2 | 15 | TRBJ2-7 | TRBV4-1 | CASSPTGRGNHEQYF
. | 14 | TRBJ2-1 | TRBV25-1 | CASSEARWNNEQFF
. | 13 | TRBJ1-1 | TRBV11-2 | CASSFTRNTEAFF
. | 15 | TRBJ1-1 | TRBV5-5 | CASSTRQTSNTEAFF
. | 13 | TRBJ1-2 | TRBV3-1/TRBV3-2 | CASSLGESNGYTF
. | 15 | TRBJ1-5 | TRBV7-2 | CASSLGGGGNQPQHF